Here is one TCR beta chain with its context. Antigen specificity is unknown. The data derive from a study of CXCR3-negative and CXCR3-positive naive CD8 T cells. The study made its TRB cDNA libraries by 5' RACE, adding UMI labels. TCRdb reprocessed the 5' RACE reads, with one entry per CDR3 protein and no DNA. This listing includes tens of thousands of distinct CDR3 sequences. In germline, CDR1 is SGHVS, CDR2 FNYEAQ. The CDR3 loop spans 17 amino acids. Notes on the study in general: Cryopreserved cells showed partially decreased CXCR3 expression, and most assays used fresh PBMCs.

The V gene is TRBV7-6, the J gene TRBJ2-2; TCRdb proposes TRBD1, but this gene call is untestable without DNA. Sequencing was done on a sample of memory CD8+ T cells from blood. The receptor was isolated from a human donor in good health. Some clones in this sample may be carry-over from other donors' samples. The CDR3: CASSIPAPGADTGELFF.